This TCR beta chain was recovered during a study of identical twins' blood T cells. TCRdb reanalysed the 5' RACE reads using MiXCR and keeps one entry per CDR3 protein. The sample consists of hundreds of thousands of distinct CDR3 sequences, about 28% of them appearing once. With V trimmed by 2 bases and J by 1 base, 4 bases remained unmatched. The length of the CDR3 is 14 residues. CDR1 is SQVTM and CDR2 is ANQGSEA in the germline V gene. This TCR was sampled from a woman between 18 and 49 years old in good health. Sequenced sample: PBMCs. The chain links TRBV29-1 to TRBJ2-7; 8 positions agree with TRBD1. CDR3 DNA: TGCAGCGTTGAATGGGGACAGGAGTCCTACGAGCAGTACTTC. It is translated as CSVEWGQESYEQYF.